A selection of T cell receptor beta chains follows, all from one sample in a study of cytomegalovirus exposure and HLA in healthy donors. Method: immunoSEQ multiplex PCR; TCRdb's copy keeps in-frame clones and lacks some. The table shows 99,000 or so clones, with around 86% occurring only once. The specimen sequenced was PBMCs. The receptors come from a man aged 25-40 years in good health and CMV-seropositive. Both conserved end residues are trimmed from each CDR3.

j_call	v_call	cdr3_aa
TRBJ2-5	TRBV5-1	ASSLERVGETQY
TRBJ2-7	TRBV7-2	ASSIRGGIPYEQY
TRBJ2-3	TRBV18	ASSPPAGADTQY
TRBJ1-5	TRBV6-5	AGSYRGSQPQH
TRBJ2-3	TRBV15	ATSPPVMSSTDTQY
TRBJ2-7	TRBV18	ASSRTGTGGFHEQY
TRBJ1-3	TRBV4-2	ASSPWDRGNTIY
TRBJ1-2	TRBV5-1	ASSDAGITATGYT
TRBJ1-1	TRBV9	ASSVEAGVGTEAF
TRBJ2-7	TRBV5-4	ASSPQGYEQY
TRBJ2-7	TRBV25-1	ASSEPSGLSYEQY
TRBJ1-2	TRBV5-4	ASSLQGDPPYGYT
TRBJ1-4	TRBV18	ASSPGQGGEKLF
TRBJ2-7	TRBV5-5	ASSLWQGEYEQY
TRBJ2-7	TRBV7-2	ASALSYEQY
NA	TRBV30	AWSPPSSYEQY
TRBJ2-3	TRBV2	ASRAGEDTQY
TRBJ2-5	TRBV6-5	ASSYGGAETQY
TRBJ2-3	TRBV4-2	ASSPRGSTDTQY
TRBJ2-5	TRBV7-6	ASSRLTGTQY
TRBJ2-2	TRBV18	ASSPGTGKNTGELF
TRBJ1-1	TRBV5-1	ASSPLDGTEAF
TRBJ2-7	TRBV7-6	ASSPRILGQVYEQY
TRBJ1-5	TRBV30	AWGTRGDYQPQH
TRBJ2-5	TRBV19	ASSPIAGAAVKTQY